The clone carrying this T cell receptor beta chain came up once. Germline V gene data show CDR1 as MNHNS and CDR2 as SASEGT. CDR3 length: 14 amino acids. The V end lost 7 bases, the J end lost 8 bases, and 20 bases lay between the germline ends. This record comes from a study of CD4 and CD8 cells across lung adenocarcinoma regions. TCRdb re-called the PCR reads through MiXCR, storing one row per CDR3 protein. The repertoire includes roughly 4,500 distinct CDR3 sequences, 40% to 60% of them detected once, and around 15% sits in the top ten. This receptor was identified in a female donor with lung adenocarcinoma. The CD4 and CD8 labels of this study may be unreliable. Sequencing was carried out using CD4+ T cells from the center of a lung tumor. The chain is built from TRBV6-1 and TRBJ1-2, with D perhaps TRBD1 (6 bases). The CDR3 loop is CASNSQGGGSGYTF. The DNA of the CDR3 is TGTGCCAGCAACTCCCAAGGGGGGGGCAGCGGCTACACCTTC.